These 23 T cell receptor beta chains were sequenced from one sample in a study of blood T cell repertoires in COVID-19. Profiled with immunoSEQ multiplex PCR; TCRdb holds only in-frame clones, not every one. The sample records 88,000 or so clones, about four fifths being singletons. Specimen: peripheral blood. These receptors were obtained from a human donor in a cohort sampled during active COVID-19.

Here the CDR3 DNA reads TGTGCCGCTAGGGGGCCCCATTCTGGGGCCAACGTCCTGACTTTC. It is translated as CAARGPHSGANVLTF. This chain links TRBV28 with TRBJ2-6; TRBD1 aligns across 7 bases. Germline CDR1 and CDR2: MDHEN and SYDVKM. The junction had 8 bases not matched to a gene; V was cut back by 11 bases and J by 1 base. The CDR3 has 15 residues. The complete variable domain, with remaining parts taken from reference TRBV28 and TRBJ2-6, reads DVKVTQSSRYLVKRTGEKVFLECVQDMDHENMFWYRQDPGLGLRLIYFSYDVKMKEKGDIPEGYSVSREKKERFSLILESASTNQTSMYLCAARGPHSGANVLTFGAGSRLTVL.

This chain connects TRBV6-1 to TRBJ1-5, with D possibly matching TRBD1 (5 bases). The CDR3 length is 19 residues. Trimming left V 0 bases short and J 2 bases short, with 20 bases between. CDR1 MNHNS and CDR2 SASEGT come from the germline V gene. CDR3 in DNA: TGTGCCAGCAGTGAAGCGCTTCCAGGGTTGGAAAAGGGCAATCAGCCCCAGCATTTT. Its translation: CASSEALPGLEKGNQPQHF.

This clone has a handful of counts. The chain joins TRBV28 to TRBJ1-2; tentatively, D is TRBD1 (5 bases). The CDR3 has 13 residues. CDR1 MDHEN and CDR2 SYDVKM come from the germline V gene. V was clipped by 10 bases and J by 8 bases, with 20 bases between them. CDR3 residues: CAIWSGRGFGYTF. The CDR3 nucleotides are TGTGCCATCTGGTCGGGGCGGGGGTTCGGCTACACCTTC.

The V and J genes are TRBV6-5 and TRBJ2-1; 10 bases map to TRBD2. Germline V gene sequence: CDR1 MNHEY, CDR2 SVGAGI. V was clipped by 6 bases and J by 8 bases; unmatched bases: 4. The CDR3 loop spans 13 amino acids. The CDR3 loop is CASRLAGVDEQFF. The CDR3 bases are TGTGCCAGCAGGCTAGCGGGGGTAGATGAGCAGTTCTTC.

The V gene is TRBV24-1, the J gene TRBJ1-6; TRBD1 is a possible D gene (5 bases). The CDR3 totals 14 residues. V lost 12 bases and J lost 6, with 17 bases in between. Germline CDR1 is KGHDR and CDR2 is SFDVKD. The CDR3 reads CAVQTGVTNSPLHF. The CDR3 DNA is TGTGCCGTCCAAACAGGCGTTACTAATTCACCCCTCCACTTT.

V gene TRBV28 combines with J gene TRBJ2-1, with TRBD2 matching over 7 bases. V was pared by 1 base and J by 12 bases, with 15 bases of the junction left unmatched. The CDR3 has 16 amino acids. The germline CDR1 and CDR2 sequences are MDHEN and SYDVKM. CDR3 in DNA: TGTGCCAGCAGTTTATTAAAGGGGTGGGAGGGCCCCAGGCAGTTCTTC. Translation gives CASSLLKGWEGPRQFF.

The chain links TRBV7-9 to TRBJ1-3; D possibly corresponds to TRBD1 (6 bases). Trimming shortened V by 4 bases and J by 0 bases, and 16 bases separated the two germline ends. The CDR3 length is 17 residues. Germline CDR1 and CDR2: SEHNR and FQNEAQ (reference sequence). The CDR3 region is CASSWTERAISGNTIYF. The CDR3 nucleotides read TGTGCCAGCAGCTGGACAGAGAGGGCTATCTCTGGAAACACCATATATTTT.

The chain uses TRBV7-2 and TRBJ2-7, with a weak D call TRBD1 (5 bases). The CDR3 has 14 residues. Germline assignment: CDR1 SGHTA and CDR2 FQGNSA. V lost 1 base and J lost 7, with 14 bases in between. The CDR3, as DNA: TGTGCCAGCAGCTTAGACGGAGCAGGGCGGGAGCAGTACTTC. Protein: CASSLDGAGREQYF.

The V and J genes are TRBV5-4 and TRBJ2-1, with TRBD1 matching over 10 bases. The CDR3 covers 15 residues. V shed 3 bases and J 2 bases; nucleotides not matched to a gene: 2. Germline lookup yields CDR1 SGHNT and CDR2 YYREEE (reference sequence). In DNA form, the CDR3 reads TGTGCCAGCAGCTGGACAGGGGGAACCTACAATGAGCAGTTCTTC. This encodes CASSWTGGTYNEQFF. The full variable domain, its missing parts supplied by reference TRBV5-4 and TRBJ2-1, is ETGVTQSPTHLIKTRGQQVTLRCSSQSGHNTVSWYQQALGQGPQFIFQYYREEENGRGNFPPRFSGLQFPNYSSELNVNALELDDSALYLCASSWTGGTYNEQFFGPGTRLTVL.

The chain employs TRBV5-1 and TRBJ2-1, with 10 bases aligning to TRBD2. The ends lost 3 bases at V and 6 bases at J; junction bases unmatched: 9. This CDR3 has 16 residues. Looked up from germline, CDR1 is SGHRS and CDR2 is YFSETQ. The CDR3 loop reads CASSYLAGVVGNEQFF. The CDR3 region has the DNA TGCGCCAGCAGCTACCTAGCGGGAGTCGTTGGCAATGAGCAGTTCTTC.

This rearrangement joins TRBV5-1 to TRBJ1-6, with 11 bases aligning to TRBD1. V trimming: 4 bases; J trimming: 4 bases; junction bases outside the gene matches: 10. The CDR3 is 18 amino acids. Germline CDR1 and CDR2: SGHRS and YFSETQ. CDR3 protein: CASSLGQGAAGYNSPLHF. In DNA, the CDR3 is TGCGCCAGCAGCCTCGGACAGGGGGCGGCGGGGTATAATTCACCCCTCCACTTT.

J is TRBJ2-7 and V is TRBV6-5; D unclear. The CDR3 has 11 residues. Trimming stripped 6 bases from V and 5 bases from J, with 8 bases between. Germline V CDR1 and CDR2: MNHEY, SVGAGI. CDR3 sequence: CASRDYNEQYF. The CDR3 DNA is TGTGCCAGCAGAGATTACAACGAGCAGTACTTC.

This clone was seen a few times. The rearrangement joins TRBV27 to TRBJ1-5; possibly TRBD1 for D (6 bases). Trimming shortened V by 6 bases and J by 0 bases, and 12 bases separated the two germline ends. The CDR3 is made up of 15 amino acids. Germline V gene lookup returns CDR1 MNHEY and CDR2 SMNVEV (reference sequence). DNA of the CDR3: TGTGCCAGCAGGTCCGGACAGATTAGCAATCAGCCCCAGCATTTT. As protein: CASRSGQISNQPQHF.

This clone was observed a handful of times. CDR3 residues: CASSLGTWPTEAFF. The DNA of the CDR3 is TGTGCCAGCAGTTTAGGGACATGGCCCACTGAAGCTTTCTTT. This sequence joins TRBV28 and TRBJ1-1; D might be TRBD1 (6 bases). Germline assignment: CDR1 MDHEN and CDR2 SYDVKM. Trimming cost V 2 bases and J 4 bases, with 11 bases left between them. The CDR3 runs 14 residues.

V and J are TRBV5-6 and TRBJ2-6, with 7 bases lining up with TRBD1. The CDR3 extends over 15 amino acids. The V and J ends lost 2 bases and 4 bases, in that order; junction bases with no gene match: 3. Germline values: CDR1 SGHDT, CDR2 YYEEEE. The CDR3 loop reads CASSFTGAGANVLTF. In DNA form, the CDR3 reads TGTGCCAGCAGCTTTACAGGGGCCGGGGCCAACGTCCTGACTTTC.

The V and J genes are TRBV24-1 and TRBJ1-2; 8 bases line up with TRBD1. V gave up 2 bases and J gave up 4 bases; unmatched junction bases: 5. The V gene's germline CDR1 is KGHDR and CDR2 SFDVKD. The CDR3 is 15 residues long. CDR3 coding DNA: TGTGCCACCAGTGATTCCCGGACAGGGCCCTATGGCTACACCTTC. It codes for CATSDSRTGPYGYTF.

This rearrangement joins TRBV4-2 to TRBJ2-6; D is undetermined. Trimming removed 0 bases from V and 0 bases from J, with 6 bases in between. Germline CDR1 reads LGHNA; CDR2 reads YNFKEQ. The CDR3 is 16 amino acids. Written as DNA, the CDR3 is TGTGCCAGCAGCCAAGATCTAAGCTCTGGGGCCAACGTCCTGACTTTC. Its translation is CASSQDLSSGANVLTF.

The chain combines TRBV4-1 with TRBJ2-5, with D possibly matching TRBD2 (5 bases). CDR3 size: 17 residues. Trimming took off 0 bases at V and 1 base at J, with 15 bases between the two ends. Germline V CDR1 and CDR2: MGHRA, YSYEKL. CDR3 protein: CASSQDPNPAAQETQYF. Written as DNA, the CDR3 is TGCGCCAGCAGCCAAGATCCGAACCCAGCGGCCCAAGAGACCCAGTACTTC.

The sample holds a few counts of this clone. The chain uses TRBV10-3 and TRBJ1-1; TRBD1 is a possible D gene (5 bases). Germline V gene data show CDR1 as ENHRY and CDR2 as SYGVKD. The CDR3 has 15 residues. V lost 2 bases to trimming and J lost 1 base, with 11 bases between them. DNA for the CDR3: TGTGCCATCAGTGAGAAGGACACGCCGAACACTGAAGCTTTCTTT. This translates into CAISEKDTPNTEAFF.

This rearrangement joins TRBV5-6 to TRBJ1-4, with D perhaps TRBD1 (6 bases). The CDR3 length is 12 residues. Germline V lookup: CDR1 SGHDT, CDR2 YYEEEE. The V gene lost 5 bases and the J gene lost 11 bases, with 13 bases spanning the gap. The CDR3 is CASSPQGKKLFF. CDR3 DNA: TGTGCCAGCAGTCCCCAGGGGAAGAAACTGTTTTTT.

The V gene is TRBV6-5, the J gene TRBJ1-2; D unresolved. The germline CDR1 and CDR2 sequences are MNHEY and SVGAGI. The CDR3 contains 14 residues. The V gene lost 0 bases and the J gene lost 2 bases, with 7 bases spanning the gap. CDR3 in DNA: TGTGCCAGCAGTTACTCGATCACAAACTATGGCTACACCTTC. As protein: CASSYSITNYGYTF.

The rearrangement links TRBV6-1 to TRBJ2-6, with 12 bases fitting TRBD1. This CDR3 has 21 amino acids. Unmatched junction bases numbered 12, after V lost 2 bases and J lost 1 base. The V gene's germline CDR1 is MNHNS and CDR2 SASEGT. CDR3 nucleotide sequence: TGTGCCAGCAGTGAAACCTCCCCCGCGGGACAGGGGGCATCTGGGGCCAACGTCCTGACTTTC. Translated: CASSETSPAGQGASGANVLTF.

The rearrangement uses TRBV9 and TRBJ2-2; no clear D. The CDR3 consists of 14 residues. Trimming left V 0 bases short and J 4 bases short, with 7 bases between. Per germline, CDR1 SGDLS and CDR2 YYNGEE. CDR3 amino acids: CASSVVTGTGELFF. CDR3 sequence (DNA): TGTGCCAGCAGCGTAGTAACCGGCACCGGGGAGCTGTTTTTT.